The T cell receptor beta chain described here comes from a study of CD4+ T cells in melanoma. About this clone itself: Its antigen is unknown.

The CDR3 runs 13 residues. Germline V gene data show CDR1 as SGHVS and CDR2 as FQNEAQ. Trimming took off 3 bases at V and 7 bases at J, with 11 bases between the two ends. Study-level points and caveats: CD8+ T cell, macrophage and B cell function reportedly correlated with neoantigen-specific CD4+ T cells. Neoantigen-specific CD4+ T cells in melanoma reportedly had diverse differentiation states.

Some clones are missing from TCRdb's copy, which holds only in-frame ones; the method was immunoSEQ multiplex PCR. The sample includes 40,000 to 50,000 clones, roughly 89% of them seen just once. The TCR originated in a human donor with melanoma. Specimen: peripheral blood. The genes are TRBV7-8 and TRBJ2-3; D not certain. The chain's CDR3 is CASSLSATNTQYF. CDR3 bases: TGTGCCAGCAGCTTGTCGGCCACTAATACGCAGTATTTT.